The 6 T cell receptor beta chains below all came from one sample that was sequenced in a study of OX40 agonist ivuxolimab in advanced cancers. Sequenced by immunoSEQ multiplex PCR; TCRdb stores in-frame clones only, minus some. The data contain 55,000 to 95,000 clones, around nine tenths of them singletons. The sample in question was CD4+ or CD8+ T cells sorted from blood, obtained in a trial of the OX40 agonist ivuxolimab. The receptors were gathered from an adult with an advanced solid tumor such as melanoma, head and neck, liver or kidney cancer.

The chain couples TRBV5-1 to TRBJ2-5, with D perhaps matching TRBD2 (6 bases). V lost 4 bases, J lost 2 bases, and 12 bases lay in between. This CDR3 contains 14 residues. Germline V gene data show CDR1 as SGHRS and CDR2 as YFSETQ. CDR3 bases: TGCGCCAGCAGCACGCGGACTAATCAAGAGACCCAGTACTTC. Its protein is CASSTRTNQETQYF.

Only one count was recorded for this clone. This sequence joins TRBV15 and TRBJ2-7, with 7 nucleotides matching TRBD1. Germline V gene lookup returns CDR1 LNHNV and CDR2 YYDKDF (reference sequence). The V segment lost 5 bases and the J segment 2 bases; nucleotides outside the gene matches: 3. This CDR3 region has 13 residues. The CDR3 coding sequence is TGTGCCACCAGCGGAGGACAGGCCTACGAGCAGTACTTC. Translation: CATSGGQAYEQYF.

This chain uses TRBV5-5 with TRBJ2-2; 7 nucleotides align to TRBD2. CDR1 is SGHKS and CDR2 is YYEKEE in the germline V gene (reference sequence). The CDR3 is made up of 16 amino acids. Losses at the gene ends were 1 base for V and 6 bases for J; bases not matched to a gene: 9. CDR3 loop: CASSLFVAGVAGELFF. The CDR3 DNA reads as TGTGCCAGCAGCTTGTTCGTGGCGGGAGTTGCCGGGGAGCTGTTTTTT.

The genes are TRBV5-4 and TRBJ1-1, with 9 bases identical to TRBD1. The length of the CDR3 is 15 residues. Germline values: CDR1 SGHNT, CDR2 YYREEE (reference sequence). With 3 bases clipped from V and 0 bases from J, the junction kept 3 bases outside the gene matches. CDR3 DNA: TGTGCCAGCAGCTCAAACAGGGGGCTGAACACTGAAGCTTTCTTT. Translation gives CASSSNRGLNTEAFF.

The chain uses TRBV5-1 and TRBJ1-4; 7 bases are a match to TRBD1. V shed 0 bases, J shed 0 bases, and the junction held 8 bases outside the gene matches. Germline CDR1 reads SGHRS; CDR2 reads YFSETQ. This CDR3 comprises 18 residues. The CDR3 here is CASSLGGQSFATNEKLFF. The DNA for the CDR3 is TGCGCCAGCAGCTTGGGGGGACAGTCCTTTGCAACTAATGAAAAACTGTTTTTT.

V is TRBV28 and J is TRBJ2-7; 8 nucleotides align to TRBD1. J was trimmed by 6 bases and V by 7 bases; bases with no gene match: 8. This CDR3 region has 13 residues. CDR1 is MDHEN, CDR2 SYDVKM, per germline. This CDR3 is CASNEQGEREQYF. Here the CDR3 DNA reads TGTGCCAGCAACGAACAGGGGGAGCGCGAGCAGTACTTC.